This T cell receptor beta chain came from a study of T cell responses to AZD1222 COVID-19 vaccine. Assay used: immunoSEQ multiplex PCR; TCRdb lists only in-frame clones, some missing. The table has 100,000 to 120,000 clones, roughly nine tenths seen once. Trimming took 4 bases from V and 10 from J, leaving 11 bases between them. The CDR3 sequence is 13 residues long. Per the germline V gene, CDR1 is MDHEN and CDR2 is SYDVKM. The origin of this receptor is an adult who received the AZD1222 COVID-19 vaccine. The chain employs TRBV28 and TRBJ1-6; the D gene is possibly TRBD1 (6 bases). The material was peripheral blood, obtained 28 days after the second AZD1222 dose. CDR3 bases: TGTGCCAGCAGTTCGGGGGCGGGCTCACCCCTCCACTTT. This encodes CASSSGAGSPLHF.